The 6 T cell receptor beta chains below all came from one sample that was sequenced in a study of blood T cell repertoires in COVID-19. Profiling relied on immunoSEQ multiplex PCR, and the TCRdb table lists in-frame clones only, not all of them. The sample lists over 20,000 clones, roughly 84% occurring once. Sequencing was done on a sample of peripheral blood. The source is a human donor in a cohort sampled during active COVID-19. The donor label of this sample is uncertain.

The chain carries TRBV2 and TRBJ2-3, with a weak D call TRBD2 (5 bases). V lost 1 base, J lost 5 bases, and 10 bases lay in between. Germline assignment: CDR1 SNHLY and CDR2 FYNNEI. CDR3 length: 14 amino acids. The CDR3 region is CASSEETIGDTQYF. The CDR3 DNA follows: TGTGCCAGCAGTGAAGAGACTATAGGAGATACGCAGTATTTT.

The chain carries TRBV6-1 and TRBJ1-4; TRBD1 matches at 9 bases. V lost 0 bases and J lost 8; bases outside the gene matches: 1. Germline assignment: CDR1 MNHNS and CDR2 SASEGT. The CDR3 totals 14 residues. CDR3 in DNA: TGTGCCAGCAGTGAAGCGGGGACAGGGGAAAAACTGTTTTTT. Residues: CASSEAGTGEKLFF.

The chain links TRBV7-2 to TRBJ1-1; D is unclear. This CDR3 has 13 amino acids. Per the germline V gene, CDR1 is SGHTA and CDR2 is FQGNSA. V was trimmed by 2 bases and J by 1 base, leaving 5 bases between them. The CDR3: CASSLRQNTEAFF. The CDR3 coding sequence is TGTGCCAGCAGCTTAAGACAGAACACTGAAGCTTTCTTT.

The genes are TRBV5-1 and TRBJ2-7, with 10 bases lining up with TRBD2. The germline gives CDR1 SGHRS, CDR2 YFSETQ. With V trimmed by 1 base and J by 1 base, 2 bases remained unmatched. The CDR3 loop spans 15 amino acids. The CDR3 DNA follows: TGCGCCAGCAGCTTGAAACTAGCGGGATCCTACGAGCAGTACTTC. Translation gives CASSLKLAGSYEQYF.

The chain has TRBV6-5 and TRBJ1-1; D may be TRBD1 (6 bases). From germline, CDR1 is MNHEY and CDR2 SVGAGI. CDR3 length equals 14 residues. Trimming removed 6 bases at V and 1 base at J, with 12 bases between. The CDR3 nucleotides read TGTGCCAGCAGGGGGACATTACCGAACACTGAAGCTTTCTTT. Encoded protein: CASRGTLPNTEAFF.

J is TRBJ2-2 and V is TRBV6-5, with D perhaps matching TRBD1 (6 bases). Germline V gene data show CDR1 as MNHEY and CDR2 as SVGAGI. This CDR3 is 15 amino acids long. The V end lost 8 bases, the J end lost 6 bases, and 19 bases lay between the germline ends. This chain's CDR3 is CASAKGGPGAGELFF. For the CDR3, the DNA is TGTGCCAGCGCGAAAGGGGGTCCTGGCGCCGGGGAGCTGTTTTTT.